This passage covers 10 T cell receptor beta chains from one sample sequenced in a study of shared T cell receptors in the human thymus (dated by TCRdb to the early 2020s). Preparation of the library involved the immunoSEQ multiplex PCR assay. Held by TCRdb, this immuneACCESS table contains in-frame sequences only and omits some clones. Under half of the omission traces to an unresolved V gene where checked; the cause of the rest is unknown. The sample table holds about 660,000 clones, of which around 89% were seen once. Clones ranked in the top ten supply around 0.01% of the sample. These data were also filed under a second study, of human thymus T cells.

The sequenced sample consisted of thymocytes. The receptors here all came from a boy younger than two with a congenital heart defect. Donor details come from another sample of the same person, matched by shared clones.

This sequence joins TRBV27 and TRBJ2-7; 10 positions match TRBD2. V dropped 0 bases and J dropped 4; count of bases not matched to a gene: 18. Germline CDR1 reads MNHEY; CDR2 reads SMNVEV (reference sequence). This CDR3 region has 20 residues. The CDR3: CASSLSGGRDEREGSYEQYF. The DNA of the CDR3 is TGTGCCAGCAGTTTATCGGGGGGCAGGGATGAGCGGGAGGGTTCTTACGAGCAGTACTTC.

The CDR3 coding sequence is TGTGCCAGCAGTTACTCGGGGAGGTCTGGGGCCAACGTCCTGACTTTC. Protein product: CASSYSGRSGANVLTF. The chain couples TRBV6-6 to TRBJ2-6, with a tentative D call TRBD2 (6 bases). From germline, CDR1 is MNHNY and CDR2 SVGAGI (reference sequence). This CDR3 has 16 residues. V gave up 0 bases and J gave up 1 base, with 7 bases separating them.

The CDR3 region has the DNA TGCGCCAGCAGTGAAGAGAGAACCCCAGGGGAGCTGTTTTTT. Its protein product is CASSEERTPGELFF. The V gene is TRBV10-1, the J gene TRBJ2-2; D is uncertain. This CDR3 comprises 14 residues. V was cut by 3 bases and J by 8 bases, with 13 bases left in between. Per germline, CDR1 WNHNN and CDR2 SYGVQD (reference sequence).

The V call is TRBV4-2, the J call TRBJ2-6; TRBD2 agrees at 7 bases. The CDR3 has 20 residues. The germline gives CDR1 LGHNA, CDR2 YNFKEQ. The trim removed 2 bases at V and 0 bases at J, leaving 13 bases unmatched. The chain's CDR3 is CASSQSWAGRRPSGANVLTF. The CDR3 nucleotides are TGTGCCAGCAGCCAATCATGGGCCGGGAGGCGACCCTCTGGGGCCAACGTCCTGACTTTC.

This chain connects TRBV7-9 to TRBJ2-1; 9 bases align to TRBD2. CDR1 SEHNR and CDR2 FQNEAQ come from the germline V gene (reference sequence). V gave up 7 bases and J gave up 10 bases; unmatched junction bases: 14. The length of the CDR3 is 15 residues. CDR3 protein: CASTPTSGGVWEQFF. The CDR3 region has the DNA TGTGCCAGCACCCCGACTAGCGGAGGAGTCTGGGAGCAGTTCTTC.

This clone was recorded only once. This same CDR3 is encoded by further DNA sequences in the sample. V and J are TRBV28 and TRBJ2-7, with TRBD1 as a possible D gene (6 bases). The germline CDR1 and CDR2 sequences are MDHEN and SYDVKM. V shed 5 bases and J shed 0 bases, with 8 bases lying between them. This CDR3 comprises 13 residues. DNA of the CDR3: TGTGCCAGCAGTCTAGGGGGCTCCTACGAGCAGTACTTC. Protein: CASSLGGSYEQYF.

The rearrangement links TRBV6-6 to TRBJ2-3; 7 bases map to TRBD2. The CDR3 is made up of 15 amino acids. Per germline, CDR1 MNHNY and CDR2 SVGAGI (reference sequence). The trim removed 0 bases at V and 0 bases at J, leaving 0 bases unmatched. Written as DNA, the CDR3 is TGTGCCAGCAGTTACTCGGGACTAAGCACAGATACGCAGTATTTT. It specifies CASSYSGLSTDTQYF.

This clone has only a few counts. The chain combines TRBV4-3 with TRBJ2-3; 7 bases are shared with TRBD2. Germline V gene sequence: CDR1 LGHNA, CDR2 YSLEER. The CDR3 is 16 amino acids. The V and J ends lost 0 bases and 1 base, in that order; junction bases with no gene match: 4. The CDR3 here is CASSQDPLAGTDTQYF. The CDR3, as DNA: TGCGCCAGCAGCCAAGATCCCCTAGCGGGCACAGATACGCAGTATTTT.

V usage is TRBV9 and J usage is TRBJ2-3; D ambiguous. V dropped 2 bases and J dropped 2 bases, with 3 bases sitting between them. The CDR3 runs to 12 residues. Germline CDR1 reads SGDLS; CDR2 reads YYNGEE. The CDR3: CASSVLTDTQYF. The CDR3 DNA follows: TGTGCCAGCAGCGTCCTCACAGATACGCAGTATTTT.

The chain employs TRBV5-1 and TRBJ2-7, with 15 bases matching TRBD2. Trimming cost V 4 bases and J 4 bases; bases outside gene matches: 6. Germline CDR1 reads SGHRS; CDR2 reads YFSETQ. This CDR3 region has 16 residues. CDR3 coding DNA: TGCGCCAGCAGCCGGGGACTAGCGGGAGGAACGTACGAGCAGTACTTC. This encodes CASSRGLAGGTYEQYF.